The clone carrying this TCR beta chain was observed many times. Its target is not known. TCRdb called the reads again in MiXCR, with one record for every CDR3 protein. The sample has some 700,000 distinct CDR3 sequences; around 30% are singletons. Trimming left V 8 bases short and J 0 bases short, with 10 bases between. The length of the CDR3 is 13 residues. Per the germline V gene, CDR1 is LNHDA and CDR2 is SQIVND (reference sequence). The data originate from a study of T cell repertoires in cytomegalovirus infection. In the study overall: CMV epitopes used comprised recently identified HLA-C-restricted ones and well-studied HLA-B-restricted ones. Public signatures in TCR beta pointed to CMV infection and matching HLA type. Whole-study findings and limits: Ex vivo, HLA-C-restricted CMV-specific TCR beta clonotypes prevailed over the rest of the response.

The material sequenced was cultured PBMCs, taken from culture after CMV antigen stimulation. This clonotype originated in a human donor in good health (CMV status not recorded). Some clones in this sample may be carry-over from other donors' samples. V and J are TRBV19 and TRBJ1-1; D is undetermined. The chain's CDR3 is CASRQALNTEAFF. The CDR3 bases are TGTGCCAGTCGGCAGGCGTTGAACACTGAAGCTTTCTTT.